The 8 T cell receptor beta chains presented below share a single source sample, sequenced in a study of post-analysis software for immune sequencing data. Study observations and caveats: A few TRBV segments occurring more often in patients than controls included TRBV5-6, TRBV5-1 and TRBV20-1.

Their target antigens are unknown. The library was made from cDNA and included unique molecular identifiers. TCRdb reprocessed the PCR reads with MiXCR, giving one entry per CDR3 protein. This table holds hundreds of thousands of distinct CDR3 sequences, around 64% found once. Sequencing was carried out using blood. Receptors were obtained from a girl aged 2-10 years with multiple sclerosis.

This sequence joins TRBV28 and TRBJ2-1, with a possible D match to TRBD2 (6 bases). CDR1 and CDR2 (germline): MDHEN, SYDVKM. V was pared by 4 bases and J by 4 bases, with 11 bases between. The CDR3 runs to 14 residues. In DNA form, the CDR3 reads TGTGCCAGCAGTTGGAAAGGAGGGTACAATGAGCAGTTCTTC. It encodes CASSWKGGYNEQFF.

The rearrangement joins TRBV7-2 to TRBJ2-5; 12 bases fit TRBD2. The last part of the DNA fits TRBJ2-7 better; the J call may be wrong. The germline V gene has CDR1 SGHTA and CDR2 FQGNSA. The CDR3 has 15 residues. The CDR3 DNA is TGTGCCAGCAGCTTAGACACTAGCGGGGGGTACGAGCAGTACTTC. Encoded protein: CASSLDTSGGYEQYF.

The chain couples TRBV7-9 to TRBJ1-1, with a weak D call TRBD1 (6 bases). This CDR3 is 14 amino acids long. The V end was cut by 3 bases, the J end by 5 bases, with 13 bases between. CDR1 is SEHNR and CDR2 is FQNEAQ in the germline V gene (reference sequence). The CDR3 is CASSFVTGTTEAFF. In DNA form, the CDR3 reads TGTGCCAGCAGCTTTGTAACAGGGACAACTGAAGCTTTCTTT.

In its sample, this clonotype was seen a few times. CDR3 in amino acids: CASSTSGGSYNEQFF. In DNA form, the CDR3 reads TGTGCCAGCAGTACTAGCGGGGGTTCCTACAATGAGCAGTTCTTC. The genes are TRBV12-3 or TRBV12-4 and TRBJ2-1; TRBD2 matches at 11 bases. Trimming at V came to 5 bases and at J to 1 base, leaving 1 base not matched to a gene. The CDR3 is 15 residues long.

The J gene is TRBJ2-4, the V gene TRBV29-1, with D hard to call. V lost 1 base to trimming and J lost 2 bases, with 3 bases between them. Germline V gene lookup returns CDR1 SQVTM and CDR2 ANQGSEA. This CDR3 is 12 amino acids long. The CDR3 loop reads CSVEATKNIQYF. The CDR3 DNA reads TGCAGCGTTGAAGCTACCAAAAACATTCAGTACTTC.

The chain couples TRBV5-1 to TRBJ2-5; D is tentatively TRBD1 or TRBD2 (7 bases each). The germline V and J ends were trimmed by 0 bases and 11 bases, with 17 bases remaining between them. The germline V gene has CDR1 SGHRS and CDR2 YFSETQ. The CDR3 has 14 amino acids. CDR3 DNA sequence: TGCGCCAGCAGCTTGGCCGACAGGGAGGGTGTGCAGTACTTC. Its protein is CASSLADREGVQYF.

V and J are TRBV12-3 or TRBV12-4 and TRBJ1-1; D is undetermined. Trimming pared 3 bases from V and 2 bases from J, leaving 7 bases between. The CDR3 totals 13 residues. The DNA for the CDR3 is TGTGCCAGCAGTTTCAACACCAACACTGAAGCTTTCTTT. This codes for CASSFNTNTEAFF.

This clonotype turned up a few times. The chain employs TRBV6-5 and TRBJ2-5; 8 bases are shared with TRBD1. The V gene end was trimmed by 5 bases and the J gene end by 2 bases; junction bases not matched to a gene: 7. CDR1 MNHEY and CDR2 SVGAGI come from the germline V gene. The CDR3 totals 15 residues. In DNA form, the CDR3 reads TGTGCCAGCAGTGACAGGGGATCCGAGCAAGAGACCCAGTACTTC. It is translated as CASSDRGSEQETQYF.